Each of the 10 T cell receptor beta chains below was sequenced from the same sample in a study of vaccination and CD4 T cells after COVID-19. Researchers used the Oncomine TCR Beta short-read assay to sequence DNA from cultured CD4+ T cells. TCRdb ran MiXCR on the PCR reads and lists one entry per CDR3 protein. The data contain about 17,000 distinct CDR3 sequences, approximately 40% of them singletons. Treatment here: approximately nine-day PBMC culture with coronavirus spike peptide pools or control peptides (ViraFEST assay). These receptors' antigens are unknown. Sequencing was performed on CD4+ T cells from blood, cultured in vitro. The source of these receptors is a human donor who had recovered from COVID-19.

The V gene is TRBV27, the J gene TRBJ1-4, with a possible D match to TRBD1 (5 bases). From germline, CDR1 is MNHEY and CDR2 SMNVEV (reference sequence). Trimming took off 6 bases at V and 8 bases at J, with 16 bases between the two ends. The CDR3 spans 14 residues. Here the CDR3 reads CASSGRVRGEKLFF. The DNA of the CDR3 is TGTGCCAGCAGCGGCAGGGTACGTGGGGAAAAACTGTTTTTT. The variable domain in full, with the rest retrieved from reference TRBV27 and TRBJ1-4, is EAQVTQNPRYLITVTGKKLTVTCSQNMNHEYMSWYRQDPGLGLRQIYYSMNVEVTDKGDVPEGYKVSRKEKRNFPLILESPSPNQTSLYFCASSGRVRGEKLFFGSGTQLSVL.

The J gene is TRBJ2-2, the V gene TRBV5-4; the D call may be TRBD1 or TRBD2 (5 bases each). The germline CDR1 and CDR2 sequences are SGHNT and YYREEE (reference sequence). The CDR3 consists of 15 residues. Between the trimmed V and J ends, which lost 1 base and 6 bases, there was a span of 13 bases. In DNA, the CDR3 is TGTGCCAGCAGCTTGTCGGCAGGGACCCCCGGGGAGCTGTTTTTT. Amino acids: CASSLSAGTPGELFF.

This clonotype came up a few times. J is TRBJ1-5 and V is TRBV24-1, with TRBD1 matching 10 bases. With V trimmed by 3 bases and J by 2 bases, 3 bases remained unmatched. The CDR3 is 16 amino acids. Germline CDR1 is KGHDR and CDR2 is SFDVKD. CDR3 bases: TGTGCCACCAGTGATGTTGGGACAGGGGGCAATCAGCCCCAGCATTTT. As protein: CATSDVGTGGNQPQHF.

CDR3 coding DNA: TGTGCCAGTAACGGGAGGAAGATGGACGAGCAGTACTTC. Protein sequence: CASNGRKMDEQYF. The chain recombines TRBV19 with TRBJ2-7, with 7 bases fitting TRBD2. J lost 5 bases, V lost 7 bases, and 8 bases had no gene match. The germline V gene has CDR1 LNHDA and CDR2 SQIVND (reference sequence). This CDR3 is 13 amino acids long.

This clonotype turned up a few times. V usage is TRBV7-6 and J usage is TRBJ2-5; possible D gene TRBD2, 6 bases. In germline, CDR1 is SGHVS, CDR2 FNYEAQ. The V end lost 1 base, the J end lost 4 bases, and 10 bases lay between the germline ends. The CDR3 extends over 14 amino acids. CDR3 sequence (DNA): TGTGCCAGCAGCTTAGTCGGGAGCGGAGAGACCCAGTACTTC. Residues: CASSLVGSGETQYF. Full variable domain (missing parts from reference TRBV7-6 and TRBJ2-5): GAGVSQSPRYKVTKRGQDVALRCDPISGHVSLYWYRQALGQGPEFLTYFNYEAQQDKSGLPNDRFSAERPEGSISTLTIQRTEQRDSAMYRCASSLVGSGETQYFGPGTRLLVL.

This clonotype has a handful of counts. The chain has TRBV5-8 and TRBJ2-7; D may be TRBD2 (5 bases). This CDR3 spans 12 amino acids. V lost 5 bases, J lost 5 bases, and 11 bases lay in between. Germline values: CDR1 SGHTS, CDR2 YDEGEE. The CDR3 reads CASRSSGNEQYF. CDR3 sequence (DNA): TGTGCCAGCAGATCCTCCGGGAACGAGCAGTACTTC.

The V gene is TRBV20-1, the J gene TRBJ2-1; no clear D gene. V dropped 3 bases and J dropped 10 bases, with 13 bases sitting between them. Germline V lookup: CDR1 DFQATT, CDR2 SNEGSKA (reference sequence). This CDR3 contains 12 residues. This chain's CDR3 is CSASGRLSEQFF. The CDR3 bases are TGCAGTGCTAGCGGCCGGTTAAGCGAGCAGTTCTTC.

This clonotype was seen more than once but under ten times. This rearrangement joins TRBV20-1 to TRBJ2-3, with TRBD1 identical over 8 bases. The germline V gene encodes CDR1 DFQATT and CDR2 SNEGSKA (reference sequence). The CDR3 runs to 15 residues. V lost 3 bases and J lost 2; bases outside the gene matches: 7. CDR3: CSARGQASYTDTQYF. In DNA, the CDR3 is TGCAGTGCTAGGGGACAGGCTAGTTACACAGATACGCAGTATTTT.

This clonotype has only a few counts. The chain recombines TRBV6-5 with TRBJ1-4, with D hard to call. V was clipped by 3 bases and J by 7 bases, with 12 bases between them. The CDR3 length is 14 residues. Germline CDR1 is MNHEY and CDR2 is SVGAGI. Here the CDR3 DNA reads TGTGCCAGCAGTTATCGTGGAGAAGGTGAAAAACTGTTTTTT. Translated: CASSYRGEGEKLFF.

The chain is built from TRBV7-2 and TRBJ2-4; unclear D gene. The V gene's germline CDR1 is SGHTA and CDR2 FQGNSA. V shed 1 base and J shed 6 bases, with 13 bases lying between them. The CDR3 totals 15 residues. Written as DNA, the CDR3 is TGTGCCAGCAGCTTAGAGGGTACGGTGGGAAACATTCAGTACTTC. It specifies CASSLEGTVGNIQYF.